This entry features one T cell receptor (beta chain) sequence. The CDR3 has 15 amino acids. V gave up 0 bases and J gave up 11 bases, with 19 bases separating them. CDR1 and CDR2 (germline): ENHRY, SYGVKD. Here immunoSEQ multiplex PCR was the method, and the copy in TCRdb shows in-frame clones only, minus some. In the table there are tens of thousands of clones, about 91% of which are singletons. The sample comes from a study of OX40 agonist ivuxolimab in advanced cancers. The specimen comprised CD4+ or CD8+ T cells sorted from blood, sampled in a trial of the OX40 agonist ivuxolimab. The chain combines TRBV10-3 with TRBJ1-1; maybe TRBD1 (5 bases). This clonotype originated in an adult with an advanced solid tumor such as melanoma, head and neck, liver or kidney cancer. In DNA, the CDR3 is TGTGCCATCAGTGAGTCGAGCGGGACGCTCCTTAAGGCTTTCTTT. This sequence encodes CAISESSGTLLKAFF.